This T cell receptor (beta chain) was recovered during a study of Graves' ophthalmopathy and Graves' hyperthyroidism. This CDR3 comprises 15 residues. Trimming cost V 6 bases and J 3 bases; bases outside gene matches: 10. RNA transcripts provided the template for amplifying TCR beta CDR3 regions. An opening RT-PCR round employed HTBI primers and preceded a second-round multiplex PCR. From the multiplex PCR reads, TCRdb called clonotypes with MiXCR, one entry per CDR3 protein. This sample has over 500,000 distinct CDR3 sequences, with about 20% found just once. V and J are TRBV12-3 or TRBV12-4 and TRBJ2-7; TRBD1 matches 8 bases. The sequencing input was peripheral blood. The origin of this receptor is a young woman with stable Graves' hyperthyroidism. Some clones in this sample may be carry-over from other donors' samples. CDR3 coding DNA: TGTGCCAGCAGCCCCCTTGACAGGGGTATCTACGAGCAGTACTTC. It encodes CASSPLDRGIYEQYF.